This is a list of T cell receptor beta chains from one sample in a study of control samples from healthy donors and cancer patients. Sequenced by immunoSEQ multiplex PCR; TCRdb stores in-frame clones only, minus some. This table holds about 160,000 clones, nearly 96% found once. Sequencing used blood. These receptors all come from a woman aged 25-40 years in good health. CDR3s include the opening cysteine and the closing phenylalanine or tryptophan. Fields, in order: CDR3 length, V gene, J gene, CDR3 protein.

15	TRBV19	TRBJ2-2	CASNDRGSYTGELFF
14	TRBV6-2/TRBV6-3	TRBJ1-1	CASSYSGGNTEAFF
15	TRBV6-4	TRBJ2-5	CASSETSGDGETQYF
17	TRBV5-1	TRBJ2-1	CASSSAPERGGLDEQFF
12	TRBV27	TRBJ2-2	CASSPRGWELFF
14	TRBV6-6	TRBJ1-1	CASSYSVGNTEAFF
15	TRBV5-4	TRBJ1-2	CASSRQGAPGFGYTF
21	TRBV19	TRBJ1-6	CASSIVSTGSPQSSYNSPLHF
14	TRBV6-5	TRBJ1-5	CASSGYRGGQPQHF
17	TRBV10-3	TRBJ2-1	CAISEPRLAGINNEQFF
15	TRBV10-3	TRBJ1-6	CAISELGLGNSPLHF
15	TRBV2	TRBJ2-1	CASSERATSYNEQFF
12	TRBV28	TRBJ2-1	CASSPGYREQFF
14	TRBV19	TRBJ2-3	CASSISGTTDTQYF
14	TRBV5-8	TRBJ2-1	CASARDIPYNEQFF
13	TRBV12-3/TRBV12-4	TRBJ1-2	CASSPRWAYGYTF
15	TRBV7-6	TRBJ2-2	CASSLGPREAGELFF
15	TRBV28	TRBJ2-2	CASLGAGGSIGELFF
15	TRBV4-1	TRBJ2-7	CASSQDVQESYEQYF
18	TRBV7-9	TRBJ1-5	CASSLYEWDGFSNQPQHF
14	TRBV27	TRBJ2-7	CASSHRGGAKEQYF
14	TRBV7-9	TRBJ2-3	CASSSDSYTDTQYF
15	TRBV27	TRBJ1-5	CASSARTGSNQPQHF
15	TRBV30	TRBJ1-6	CAWSGGQGWHSPLHF
16	TRBV3-1/TRBV3-2	TRBJ2-6	CASSQSTGSGANVLTF